This T cell receptor (beta chain) appears in the sequencing data of a study of blood T cell repertoires in COVID-19. Looking at the study overall: Donors in the United States, Italy and Spain gave samples during acute or convalescent COVID-19.

Assay: immunoSEQ multiplex PCR; the TCRdb copy retains only in-frame clones and omits some. The data hold over 95,000 clones, with 84% observed a single time. This TCR was sampled from an older man with active or convalescent COVID-19. Sequencing input: peripheral blood.

CDR3 in DNA: TGTGCCACCAGTGATTCCGACAGGGCGGAGCAGTACTTC. Protein sequence: CATSDSDRAEQYF. V is TRBV24-1 and J is TRBJ2-7; 7 bases are shared with TRBD1. Trimming took 2 bases from V and 7 from J; bases not matched to a gene: 4. The germline V gene encodes CDR1 KGHDR and CDR2 SFDVKD. CDR3 length: 13 residues.